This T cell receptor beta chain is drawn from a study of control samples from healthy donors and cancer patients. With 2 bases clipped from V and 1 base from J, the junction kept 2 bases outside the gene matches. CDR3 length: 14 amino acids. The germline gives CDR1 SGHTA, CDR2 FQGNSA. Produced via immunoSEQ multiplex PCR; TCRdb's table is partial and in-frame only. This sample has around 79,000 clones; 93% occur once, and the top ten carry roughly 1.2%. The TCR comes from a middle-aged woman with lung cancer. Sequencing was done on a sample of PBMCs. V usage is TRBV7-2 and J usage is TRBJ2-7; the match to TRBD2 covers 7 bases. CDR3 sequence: CASSLSGVSYEQYF. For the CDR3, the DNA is TGTGCCAGCAGCTTAAGCGGGGTTTCCTACGAGCAGTACTTC.